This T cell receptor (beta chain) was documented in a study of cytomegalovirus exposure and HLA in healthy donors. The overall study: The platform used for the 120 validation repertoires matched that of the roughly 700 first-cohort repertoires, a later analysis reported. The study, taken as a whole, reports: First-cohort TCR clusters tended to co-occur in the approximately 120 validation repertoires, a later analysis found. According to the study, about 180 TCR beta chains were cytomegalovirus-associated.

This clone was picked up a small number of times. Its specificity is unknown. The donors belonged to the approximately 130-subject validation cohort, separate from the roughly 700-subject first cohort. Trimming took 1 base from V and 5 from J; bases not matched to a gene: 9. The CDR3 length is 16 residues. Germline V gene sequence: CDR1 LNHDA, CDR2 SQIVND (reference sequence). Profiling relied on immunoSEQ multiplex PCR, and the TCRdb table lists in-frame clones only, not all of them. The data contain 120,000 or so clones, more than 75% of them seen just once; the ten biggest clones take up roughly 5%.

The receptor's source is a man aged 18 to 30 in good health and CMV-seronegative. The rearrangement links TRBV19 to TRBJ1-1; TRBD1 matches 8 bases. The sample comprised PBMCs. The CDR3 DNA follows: TGTGCCAGTAGTATAGTCACGGGACAGGTGGTTACTGAAGCTTTCTTT. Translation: CASSIVTGQVVTEAFF.